Listed here are 21 T cell receptor beta chains from one sample, sequenced in a study of T-cell memory formation after mild COVID-19. One entry per CDR3 protein results from TCRdb running MiXCR on the 5' RACE reads. The profile shows about 600,000 distinct CDR3 sequences, 20% to 25% of them singletons. What was sequenced was PBMCs or a T cell subset sorted from them (not recorded which). The source of these receptors is an adult woman who had mild COVID-19 (a few samples of this study predate the infection). Cell type and time point are not known.

V is TRBV12-3 or TRBV12-4 and J is TRBJ1-5; 11 bases align to TRBD1. V lost 6 bases, J lost 4 bases, and 5 bases stayed unmatched. The CDR3 contains 15 residues. CDR3 region: CASRRGQGANQPQHF. The CDR3 coding sequence is TGTGCCAGCAGACGCGGACAGGGGGCAAATCAGCCCCAGCATTTT.

The V and J genes are TRBV29-1 and TRBJ2-7, with 8 nucleotides matching TRBD1. Trimming at V came to 5 bases and at J to 0 bases, leaving 9 bases not matched to a gene. Germline V gene data show CDR1 as SQVTM and CDR2 as ANQGSEA. This CDR3 spans 15 amino acids. In nucleotides, the CDR3 is TGCAGCGTTCTCGGGACGGGACAGGCCTCCTACGAGCAGTACTTC. Its translation is CSVLGTGQASYEQYF.

CDR3 sequence (DNA): TGCGCCAGCAGCCAAGAGGCAGGGCACACAGATACGCAGTATTTT. Protein sequence: CASSQEAGHTDTQYF. The chain is built from TRBV4-3 and TRBJ2-3; D is perhaps TRBD1 (5 bases). Trimming removed 0 bases at V and 2 bases at J, with 9 bases between. This CDR3 is built from 15 residues. CDR1 is LGHNA and CDR2 is YSLEER in the germline V gene.

Only a few counts were recorded for this clonotype. V and J are TRBV3-1 and TRBJ2-1, with a weak D call TRBD2 (6 bases). V gave up 3 bases and J gave up 9 bases, with 15 bases separating them. Germline V gives CDR1 LGHDT, CDR2 YNNKEL (reference sequence). This CDR3 spans 14 amino acids. The CDR3 spells CASSQGGLGGEQFF. The CDR3 nucleotides read TGTGCCAGCAGCCAGGGCGGTCTGGGGGGTGAGCAGTTCTTC.

The J gene is TRBJ1-4, the V gene TRBV4-3; 7 positions agree with TRBD1. V gave up 2 bases and J gave up 4 bases; unmatched junction bases: 4. This CDR3 has 15 amino acids. CDR1 LGHNA and CDR2 YSLEER come from the germline V gene. The CDR3 loop reads CASSQKGTDNEKLFF. CDR3 bases: TGCGCCAGCAGCCAAAAAGGGACAGATAATGAAAAACTGTTTTTT.

The J gene is TRBJ1-4, the V gene TRBV5-5; D call uncertain. The V and J ends lost 4 bases and 9 bases respectively, with 22 bases between them. The CDR3 has 16 amino acids. CDR1 is SGHKS and CDR2 is YYEKEE in the germline V gene (reference sequence). CDR3 nucleotides: TGTGCCAGCAGCCCGCTTTACCAGGCCAAGGAGAAAAAACTGTTTTTT. Translating it yields CASSPLYQAKEKKLFF.

There are a few counts of this clonotype. V usage is TRBV12-3 or TRBV12-4 and J usage is TRBJ2-7, with D unresolved. Trimming took off 3 bases at V and 9 bases at J, with 12 bases between the two ends. There are 12 residues in the CDR3. This chain's CDR3 is CASSFSWMWQYF. CDR3 bases: TGTGCCAGCAGTTTTTCGTGGATGTGGCAGTACTTC.

This sequence joins TRBV6-5 and TRBJ2-5; possible D gene TRBD1, 5 bases. V lost 0 bases and J 4 bases, leaving 9 bases between the germline ends. CDR1 MNHEY and CDR2 SVGAGI come from the germline V gene. The length of the CDR3 is 14 residues. The CDR3 DNA reads TGTGCCAGCAGTTACTCCGGCAGGGTAGAGACCCAGTACTTC. It translates to CASSYSGRVETQYF.

This rearrangement joins TRBV12-3 or TRBV12-4 to TRBJ1-5; possible D gene TRBD1, 5 bases. V lost 4 bases, J lost 2 bases, and 12 bases lay in between. The CDR3 runs to 15 residues. The CDR3 coding sequence is TGTGCCAGCAGTTCAGGGTATGGAGGCAATCAGCCCCAGCATTTT. Its protein is CASSSGYGGNQPQHF.

This clonotype was observed a handful of times. The chain links TRBV7-2 to TRBJ1-1; TRBD1 matches at 8 bases. Germline V gene data show CDR1 as SGHTA and CDR2 as FQGNSA. The ends lost 2 bases at V and 4 bases at J; junction bases unmatched: 9. The CDR3 consists of 16 residues. The CDR3 reads CASSLSTGEWVTEAFF. DNA of the CDR3: TGTGCCAGCAGCTTATCGACAGGGGAATGGGTCACTGAAGCTTTCTTT.

This clonotype was picked up a small number of times. The rearrangement uses TRBV7-2 and TRBJ2-2, with TRBD1 as a possible D gene (6 bases). Germline loops: CDR1 SGHTA, CDR2 FQGNSA. Trimming removed 5 bases at V and 3 bases at J, with 13 bases between. CDR3 length: 15 residues. This CDR3 is CASSVQGRYTGELFF. The CDR3 nucleotides read TGTGCCAGCAGCGTACAGGGTCGGTACACCGGGGAGCTGTTTTTT.

This chain uses TRBV5-1 with TRBJ2-7; TRBD1 matches at 10 bases. The CDR3 length is 15 residues. J lost 0 bases, V lost 4 bases, and 4 bases had no gene match. Germline CDR1 is SGHRS and CDR2 is YFSETQ. CDR3 amino acids: CASSRDRGSSYEQYF. The DNA for the CDR3 is TGCGCCAGCAGCCGGGACAGGGGAAGCTCCTACGAGCAGTACTTC.

V and J are TRBV5-1 and TRBJ1-4; D unresolved. From germline, CDR1 is SGHRS and CDR2 YFSETQ. The CDR3 contains 17 residues. Trimming removed 0 bases from V and 5 bases from J, with 17 bases in between. The CDR3 protein is CASSLVHRRGGNEKLFF. In DNA, the CDR3 is TGCGCCAGCAGCTTGGTTCACCGACGCGGTGGGAATGAAAAACTGTTTTTT.

This clonotype came up a few times. The V gene is TRBV11-2, the J gene TRBJ2-2; 8 positions match TRBD1. This CDR3 is built from 17 residues. Per germline, CDR1 SGHAT and CDR2 FQNNGV. The J segment lost 0 bases and the V segment lost 4 bases, leaving 7 bases of the junction unmatched. Here the CDR3 reads CASSYQWGQANTGELFF. The CDR3 bases are TGTGCCAGCAGCTACCAATGGGGACAGGCGAACACCGGGGAGCTGTTTTTT.

V is TRBV10-3 and J is TRBJ2-7, with unresolved D. Germline V gives CDR1 ENHRY, CDR2 SYGVKD. The V end was cut by 3 bases, the J end by 5 bases, with 5 bases between. This CDR3 contains 11 residues. In DNA, the CDR3 is TGTGCCATCAGTGACGACCACGAGCAGTACTTC. Translated, it gives CAISDDHEQYF.

This clonotype has a handful of counts. V gene TRBV2 combines with J gene TRBJ2-1; the D is unclear. The length of the CDR3 is 14 residues. CDR1 is SNHLY, CDR2 FYNNEI, per germline. V was clipped by 8 bases and J by 6 bases, with 17 bases between them. The CDR3 region is CASLPMLRSNEQFF. The CDR3 DNA follows: TGTGCCAGCCTTCCGATGTTGAGGTCCAATGAGCAGTTCTTC.

This clonotype was seen more than once but under ten times. V is TRBV3-1 and J is TRBJ2-5; TRBD2 agrees at 12 bases. With V trimmed by 0 bases and J by 4 bases, 3 bases remained unmatched. The germline gives CDR1 LGHDT, CDR2 YNNKEL (reference sequence). The CDR3 is 16 residues long. The CDR3 DNA sequence: TGTGCCAGCAGCCAAGAACTAGCGGGGGGCCCAGAGACCCAGTACTTC. Translated: CASSQELAGGPETQYF.

This clonotype was recorded a few times. The V call is TRBV5-1, the J call TRBJ2-3, with 9 bases fitting TRBD2. V dropped 5 bases and J dropped 4; count of bases not matched to a gene: 8. The CDR3 sequence is 15 residues long. CDR1 and CDR2 (germline): SGHRS, YFSETQ. The CDR3 spells CASRLRTSESDTQYF. The CDR3 nucleotides read TGCGCCAGCAGGCTAAGGACTAGCGAATCAGATACGCAGTATTTT.

V and J are TRBV5-1 and TRBJ2-2, with no clear D. The CDR3 sequence is 14 residues long. The V gene lost 4 bases and the J gene lost 2 bases, with 9 bases spanning the gap. Per the germline V gene, CDR1 is SGHRS and CDR2 is YFSETQ. The CDR3 sequence: CASSNGPNTGELFF. The CDR3 DNA is TGCGCCAGCAGCAACGGACCCAACACCGGGGAGCTGTTTTTT.

This sequence joins TRBV7-9 and TRBJ1-3; 7 positions agree with TRBD1. J was trimmed by 9 bases and V by 4 bases; bases with no gene match: 9. Per germline, CDR1 SEHNR and CDR2 FQNEAQ (reference sequence). The CDR3 loop spans 14 amino acids. The CDR3 is CASSSRQGGPTIYF. Here the CDR3 DNA reads TGTGCCAGCAGCTCGCGTCAGGGGGGTCCCACCATATATTTT.

V and J are TRBV18 and TRBJ2-1, with 9 bases fitting TRBD1. There are 16 residues in the CDR3. CDR1 and CDR2 from the germline V gene are KGHSH and LQKENI. Losses at the gene ends were 5 bases for V and 3 bases for J; bases not matched to a gene: 8. The chain's CDR3 is CASSTRGTGSYNEQFF. CDR3 in DNA: TGTGCCAGCTCAACCCGAGGGACAGGGAGCTACAATGAGCAGTTCTTC. Complete variable domain (other parts from reference TRBV18 and TRBJ2-1): NAGVMQNPRHLVRRRGQEARLRCSPMKGHSHVYWYRQLPEEGLKFMVYLQKENIIDESGMPKERFSAEFPKEGPSILRIQQVVRGDSAAYFCASSTRGTGSYNEQFFGPGTRLTVL.